The 19 T cell receptor beta chains reported below all come from one sample, sequenced in a study of radiotherapy plus CTLA-4 blockade in lung cancer (dated by TCRdb to the late 2010s). Libraries were built with the immunoSEQ multiplex PCR assay. This is the immuneACCESS table as TCRdb keeps it, with only in-frame sequences that have V and J called. A part of the clones is gone; compared with another copy, unresolved V genes explain less than half, and the rest is unexplained. For this sample there are over 100,000 clones; more than 75% appear just once. The ten biggest clones cover around 3% of the sample. Sample: peripheral blood, taken from a patient treated with radiotherapy plus ipilimumab. These receptors came from a human donor with non-small cell lung cancer that progressed on radiotherapy plus ipilimumab. Some clones in this sample may be carry-over from other donors' samples.

The rearrangement links TRBV28 to TRBJ1-4; D might be TRBD1 (5 bases). CDR1 and CDR2 (germline): MDHEN, SYDVKM. The CDR3 covers 14 residues. Trimming stripped 5 bases from V and 3 bases from J, with 10 bases between. CDR3 nucleotide sequence: TGTGCCAGCAGTACCGGGACTTCTAATGAAAAACTGTTTTTT. It is translated as CASSTGTSNEKLFF.

This sequence joins TRBV7-3 and TRBJ1-1, with TRBD1 as a possible D gene (6 bases). Germline CDR1 is SGHTA and CDR2 is FQGTGA. Between the trimmed V and J ends, which lost 5 bases and 1 base, there was a span of 8 bases. The length of the CDR3 is 13 residues. The chain's CDR3 is CASSPTGNTEAFF. DNA for the CDR3: TGTGCCAGCAGCCCGACAGGGAACACTGAAGCTTTCTTT.

The chain employs TRBV12-5 and TRBJ2-5; D is unresolved. The CDR3 consists of 14 residues. V was shortened by 2 bases and J by 1 base, with 8 bases between the two germline ends. The germline CDR1 and CDR2 sequences are LGHNT and FRNRAP. The CDR3 DNA reads TGTGCTAGTGGTTTGCAGGCCCCCCAAGAGACCCAGTACTTC. Protein product: CASGLQAPQETQYF.

With respect to this clone: The sample contains more than one DNA sequence encoding this CDR3. This sequence joins TRBV19 and TRBJ1-1, with D unresolved. The length of the CDR3 is 13 residues. V gave up 1 base and J gave up 5 bases, with 8 bases separating them. Germline CDR1 and CDR2: LNHDA and SQIVND (reference sequence). CDR3 sequence: CASSIGSPTEAFF. CDR3 DNA sequence: TGTGCCAGTAGTATAGGCTCCCCGACTGAAGCTTTCTTT.

The genes are TRBV2 and TRBJ2-7; 8 bases fit TRBD2. With V trimmed by 4 bases and J by 5 bases, 4 bases remained unmatched. The CDR3 spans 13 residues. Germline assignment: CDR1 SNHLY and CDR2 FYNNEI. The DNA of the CDR3 is TGTGCCAGCAGTGGGACTAGCCCCCACGAGCAGTACTTC. Translating gives CASSGTSPHEQYF.

The genes are TRBV7-3 and TRBJ2-7; 10 nucleotides agree with TRBD1. CDR3 length: 15 residues. V gave up 5 bases and J gave up 6 bases; unmatched junction bases: 10. Germline CDR1 SGHTA, CDR2 FQGTGA. DNA for the CDR3: TGTGCCAGCAGCCCAGCCGGGACAGGGGCTTCCGAGCAGTACTTC. This sequence encodes CASSPAGTGASEQYF.

The chain recombines TRBV6-6 with TRBJ2-5, with a possible D match to TRBD1 (5 bases). Germline CDR1 is MNHNY and CDR2 is SVGAGI (reference sequence). CDR3 length: 13 amino acids. The V gene lost 2 bases and the J gene lost 7 bases, with 11 bases spanning the gap. CDR3 DNA: TGTGCCAGCAGTTACGACAGCAGTAGGACCCAGTACTTC. It is translated as CASSYDSSRTQYF.

The chain links TRBV6-1 to TRBJ1-1; possibly TRBD1 for D (5 bases). CDR3 length: 14 residues. V lost 2 bases and J lost 6, with 13 bases in between. Germline V gene data show CDR1 as MNHNS and CDR2 as SASEGT. CDR3 coding DNA: TGTGCCAGCAGTGAAAGGGGAGAGTGGCCTGAAGCTTTCTTT. Translating it yields CASSERGEWPEAFF.

This chain joins TRBV5-1 and TRBJ1-2, with TRBD1 matching 8 bases. V was pared by 4 bases and J by 7 bases, with 9 bases of the junction left unmatched. Germline loops: CDR1 SGHRS, CDR2 YFSETQ. The CDR3 length is 14 residues. The CDR3 here is CASSTDRGEAGYTF. CDR3 nucleotide sequence: TGCGCCAGCAGCACCGACAGGGGCGAAGCTGGCTACACCTTC.

The V and J genes are TRBV19 and TRBJ1-1; perhaps TRBD1 as D (5 bases). Trimming stripped 3 bases from V and 3 bases from J, with 11 bases between. There are 14 residues in the CDR3. Germline CDR1 and CDR2: LNHDA and SQIVND (reference sequence). The CDR3 sequence is CASSIRDRYTEAFF. CDR3 DNA: TGTGCCAGTAGTATCCGGGACCGCTACACTGAAGCTTTCTTT.

The V gene is TRBV5-6, the J gene TRBJ1-2; 11 bases fit TRBD1. The CDR3 is made up of 13 amino acids. Trimming at V came to 6 bases and at J to 7 bases, leaving 5 bases not matched to a gene. Germline V lookup: CDR1 SGHDT, CDR2 YYEEEE. Written as DNA, the CDR3 is TGTGCCAGCATCGGACAGGGGGCAGGTGGCTACACCTTC. It codes for CASIGQGAGGYTF.

J is TRBJ2-5 and V is TRBV5-8; the match to TRBD2 covers 8 bases. V lost 0 bases, J lost 1 base, and 5 bases stayed unmatched. Germline loops: CDR1 SGHTS, CDR2 YDEGEE. This CDR3 spans 16 amino acids. CDR3 nucleotide sequence: TGTGCCAGCAGCTTGGAGGGCGGGGGGCTCCAAGAGACCCAGTACTTC. Its translation is CASSLEGGGLQETQYF.

This chain links TRBV6-1 with TRBJ1-3, with 8 bases lining up with TRBD1. The CDR3 runs 17 residues. CDR1 is MNHNS, CDR2 SASEGT, per germline. The V and J ends lost 2 bases and 0 bases, in that order; junction bases with no gene match: 6. In DNA, the CDR3 is TGTGCCAGCAGTGAACAGGGGGCTGATAACTCTGGAAACACCATATATTTT. Amino acids: CASSEQGADNSGNTIYF.

This clone appeared once. The chain couples TRBV19 to TRBJ1-5; 8 bases map to TRBD1. Per the germline V gene, CDR1 is LNHDA and CDR2 is SQIVND (reference sequence). The CDR3 is 16 amino acids. J gave up 4 bases and V 6 bases, and 11 bases lay outside the gene matches. The CDR3 region is CASSIQGDRRNQPQHF. CDR3 bases: TGTGCCAGTAGCATACAGGGGGATAGGAGAAATCAGCCCCAGCATTTT.

CDR3 in DNA: TGTGCCAGCAGCTTAGGTCGGATTCCCCTTGATTACGAGCAGTACTTC. As protein: CASSLGRIPLDYEQYF. This chain links TRBV7-6 with TRBJ2-7, with no clear D. The germline V gene has CDR1 SGHVS and CDR2 FNYEAQ. The V gene lost 1 base and the J gene lost 4 bases, with 17 bases spanning the gap. The CDR3 runs 16 residues.

This clone was seen a handful of times. The chain is built from TRBV6-5 and TRBJ1-5; D is uncertain. V lost 5 bases and J 4 bases, leaving 9 bases between the germline ends. This CDR3 has 13 amino acids. From germline, CDR1 is MNHEY and CDR2 SVGAGI. CDR3 coding DNA: TGTGCCAGCAGTCCCGACGGAAATCAGCCCCAGCATTTT. Protein sequence: CASSPDGNQPQHF.

This clone was seen a few times. The chain uses TRBV9 and TRBJ2-7; D might be TRBD2 (7 bases). The germline CDR1 and CDR2 sequences are SGDLS and YYNGEE. There are 16 residues in the CDR3. V was cut by 4 bases and J by 5 bases, with 22 bases left in between. The CDR3 sequence: CASSPPPGGLLNEQYF. The CDR3 DNA reads as TGTGCCAGCAGCCCCCCCCCGGGGGGCTTGTTAAACGAGCAGTACTTC.

The chain uses TRBV6-6 and TRBJ1-5, with D possibly being TRBD1 (5 bases). V lost 0 bases to trimming and J lost 7 bases, with 13 bases between them. This CDR3 is 15 amino acids long. The germline V gene encodes CDR1 MNHNY and CDR2 SVGAGI (reference sequence). This CDR3 is CASSYSRGRAQPQHF. In DNA, the CDR3 is TGTGCCAGCAGTTACTCGAGGGGCAGGGCCCAGCCCCAGCATTTT.

The chain combines TRBV7-9 with TRBJ2-5; perhaps TRBD2 as D (6 bases). Germline V lookup: CDR1 SEHNR, CDR2 FQNEAQ (reference sequence). CDR3 size: 17 residues. V dropped 3 bases and J dropped 0 bases, with 17 bases sitting between them. In nucleotides, the CDR3 is TGTGCCAGCAGCTTGAGGGGAAATGGAGGGCACCAAGAGACCCAGTACTTC. Its protein product is CASSLRGNGGHQETQYF.